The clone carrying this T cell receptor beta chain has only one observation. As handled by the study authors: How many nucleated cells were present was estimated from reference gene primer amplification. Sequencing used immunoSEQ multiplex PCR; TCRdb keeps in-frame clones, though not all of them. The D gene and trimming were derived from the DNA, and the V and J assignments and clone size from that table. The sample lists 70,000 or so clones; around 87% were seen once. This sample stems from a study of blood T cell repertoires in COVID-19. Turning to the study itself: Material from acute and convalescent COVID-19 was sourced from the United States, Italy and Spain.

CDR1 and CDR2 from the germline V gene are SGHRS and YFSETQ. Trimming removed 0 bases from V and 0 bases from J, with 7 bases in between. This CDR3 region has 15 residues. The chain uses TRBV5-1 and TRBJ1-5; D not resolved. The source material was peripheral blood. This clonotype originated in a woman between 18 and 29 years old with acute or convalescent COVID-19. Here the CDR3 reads CASSLAGNSNQPQHF. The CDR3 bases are TGCGCCAGCAGCTTGGCGGGAAATAGCAATCAGCCCCAGCATTTT.